These T cell receptor beta chains were read from a single sample in a study of T cells in Graves' hyperthyroidism and ophthalmopathy. MiXCR was run by TCRdb on the multiplex PCR reads, yielding one entry per CDR3 protein. The repertoire holds around 800,000 distinct CDR3 sequences, with around 39% as singletons. Input material: blood. The receptors derive from a man between 18 and 29 years old with Graves' hyperthyroidism. Each CDR3 is given with its conserved first and last residue. The D gene is left open where the match is weak. Rows give clone size only sometimes, using once, few, many, or a class for an expanded clone.

V	size	D	J	CDR3	DNA
TRBV20-1	-	-	TRBJ2-7	CSARDNRRGYEQYF	TGCAGTGCTAGAGATAATCGCCGGGGGTACGAGCAGTACTTC
TRBV10-3	few	-	TRBJ2-5	CAISERAGNQETQYF	TGTGCCATCAGTGAGAGGGCCGGGAACCAAGAGACCCAGTACTTC
TRBV6-4	-	TRBD1	TRBJ2-2	CASTGRQGSGELFF	TGTGCCAGCACCGGCCGACAGGGGTCCGGGGAGCTGTTTTTT
TRBV2	-	TRBD1	TRBJ2-5	CASRDRAVEAKTQYF	TGTGCCAGCAGGGACAGGGCGGTCGAGGCAAAGACCCAGTACTTC
TRBV6-6	few	-	TRBJ1-2	CASSGAGWDYGYTF	TGTGCCAGCAGTGGTGCAGGGTGGGACTATGGCTACACCTTC
TRBV5-6	-	-	TRBJ1-1	CASSYLAGTGNTEAFF	TGTGCCAGCAGCTACCTCGCCGGGACTGGGAACACTGAAGCTTTCTTT
TRBV29-1	many	-	TRBJ2-7	CSVESLAESYEQYF	TGCAGCGTTGAAAGCCTGGCGGAGTCCTACGAGCAGTACTTC
TRBV4-2	-	-	TRBJ1-5	CASQDGVDQPQHF	TGTGCCAGCCAGGACGGTGTCGATCAGCCCCAGCATTTT
TRBV7-9	-	TRBD1	TRBJ2-5	CASSPRDRAQETQYF	TGTGCCAGCAGCCCGCGGGACAGGGCGCAAGAGACCCAGTACTTC
TRBV9	-	TRBD1	TRBJ1-2	CASSVETGAYGYTF	TGTGCCAGCAGCGTAGAAACAGGGGCCTATGGCTACACCTTC